These 14 T cell receptor beta chains came from one sample sequenced in a study of blood T cell repertoires in COVID-19. Using immunoSEQ multiplex PCR, the repertoire was profiled, and TCRdb retains in-frame clones only, with some absent. This table holds 200,000 to 250,000 clones, roughly four fifths found once. The sample was PBMCs or T cells enriched from blood (not recorded which). The receptor source for this set is a man aged 40-50 years who had recovered from COVID-19.

The chain combines TRBV5-4 with TRBJ2-6; D is uncertain. This CDR3 is 13 amino acids long. Germline V gene sequence: CDR1 SGHNT, CDR2 YYREEE (reference sequence). Trimming took off 0 bases at V and 10 bases at J, with 8 bases between the two ends. CDR3 nucleotides: TGTGCCAGCAGCTTGGAACAGATAAACGTCCTGACTTTC. It specifies CASSLEQINVLTF.

The chain recombines TRBV24-1 with TRBJ1-2, with D tentatively TRBD1 (6 bases). The CDR3 is 15 residues long. V was trimmed by 7 bases and J by 0 bases, leaving 14 bases between them. CDR1 and CDR2 (germline): KGHDR, SFDVKD. The CDR3 DNA follows: TGTGCCACCAGCCCAACAGGGTCAGCTAACTATGGCTACACCTTC. Translated, it gives CATSPTGSANYGYTF.

On this clone: Other DNA sequences within the sample encode an identical CDR3. V gene TRBV7-8 combines with J gene TRBJ1-2; 7 nucleotides align to TRBD1. Germline V gene data show CDR1 as SGHVS and CDR2 as FQNEAQ. CDR3 length equals 13 residues. Trimming at V came to 5 bases and at J to 5 bases, leaving 5 bases not matched to a gene. The CDR3 region is CASSPGGGYGYTF. The CDR3 region has the DNA TGTGCCAGCAGCCCAGGGGGTGGGTATGGCTACACCTTC.

In its sample, this clone was seen a few times. The genes are TRBV6-5 and TRBJ1-1; TRBD1 agrees at 7 bases. Germline V CDR1 and CDR2: MNHEY, SVGAGI. The CDR3 totals 15 residues. Trimming at V came to 6 bases and at J to 5 bases, leaving 12 bases not matched to a gene. DNA for the CDR3: TGTGCCAGCAGGTCCGGACAGGCCGGATGGACTGAAGCTTTCTTT. Translation gives CASRSGQAGWTEAFF.

The gene calls are TRBV13 and TRBJ2-1; possibly TRBD1 for D (6 bases). CDR1 and CDR2 from the germline V gene are PRHDT and FYEKMQ (reference sequence). CDR3 length equals 15 residues. The germline V and J ends were trimmed by 5 bases and 0 bases, with 11 bases remaining between them. The CDR3 sequence: CASSRDRTSYNEQFF. CDR3 coding DNA: TGTGCCAGCAGCAGAGACAGGACCTCCTACAATGAGCAGTTCTTC.

The chain uses TRBV11-1 and TRBJ2-5; a weak D match, TRBD2 (6 bases). The CDR3 is 14 amino acids. The V gene's germline CDR1 is SGHAT and CDR2 FQDESV (reference sequence). V lost 5 bases and J 1 base, leaving 11 bases between the germline ends. The CDR3 here is CASSLPGVQETQYF. Here the CDR3 DNA reads TGTGCCAGCAGCCTTCCGGGGGTCCAAGAGACCCAGTACTTC.

The chain joins TRBV3-1 (or the pseudogene TRBV3-2) to TRBJ2-7, with D tentatively TRBD1 (5 bases). Per germline, CDR1 LGHDT and CDR2 YNNKEL (reference sequence). CDR3 length: 14 amino acids. The ends were cut back, 4 bases at V and 0 bases at J, with 10 bases in the middle. DNA for the CDR3: TGTGCCAGCAGCCCAGGACATCTCTCCTACGAGCAGTACTTC. It is translated as CASSPGHLSYEQYF.

The gene calls are TRBV2 and TRBJ1-5; 7 bases match TRBD1. V lost 8 bases to trimming and J lost 4 bases; unmatched junction nucleotides: 11. CDR1 SNHLY and CDR2 FYNNEI come from the germline V gene. The CDR3 extends over 15 amino acids. The CDR3 is CASRGEQGTNQPQHF. As DNA, the CDR3 is TGTGCCAGCCGCGGGGAACAGGGGACGAATCAGCCCCAGCATTTT.

The chain has TRBV6-6 and TRBJ1-5; D perhaps matches TRBD1 (5 bases). The germline V gene has CDR1 MNHNY and CDR2 SVGAGI (reference sequence). The V end was cut by 2 bases, the J end by 4 bases, with 15 bases between. This CDR3 is 16 amino acids long. The CDR3 DNA reads as TGTGCCAGCAGTTACATGTCCCGGGGGAGAAATCAGCCCCAGCATTTT. Its protein product is CASSYMSRGRNQPQHF.

There are a few counts of this clone. This sequence joins TRBV19 and TRBJ1-2; maybe TRBD1 (5 bases). Trimming removed 6 bases at V and 5 bases at J, with 16 bases between. In germline, CDR1 is LNHDA, CDR2 SQIVND (reference sequence). This CDR3 is 14 amino acids long. The CDR3 sequence: CASREYGGGYGYTF. DNA of the CDR3: TGTGCCAGTAGAGAATATGGGGGAGGGTATGGCTACACCTTC.

This chain joins TRBV2 and TRBJ1-3; D is undetermined. With 7 bases removed from V and 0 bases from J, the gap between germline ends came to 10 bases. Germline CDR1 reads SNHLY; CDR2 reads FYNNEI. The CDR3 consists of 14 residues. DNA for the CDR3: TGTGCCAGCACGGGATCCTTCTCTGGAAACACCATATATTTT. Encoded protein: CASTGSFSGNTIYF.

The chain links TRBV9 to TRBJ2-1, with 9 positions matching TRBD2. Trimming at V came to 2 bases and at J to 9 bases, leaving 6 bases not matched to a gene. Looked up from germline, CDR1 is SGDLS and CDR2 is YYNGEE. The CDR3 is 14 amino acids. The CDR3 loop is CASSVGSTSGEQFF. The CDR3 DNA is TGTGCCAGCAGCGTGGGGTCGACTAGCGGTGAGCAGTTCTTC.

This clone was seen once. The CDR3 nucleotides read TGCGCCAGCAGCTTGGCCGGGAATCAGCCCCAGCATTTT. This translates into CASSLAGNQPQHF. The chain links TRBV5-1 to TRBJ1-5; no reliable D call. This CDR3 is built from 13 residues. V gave up 0 bases and J gave up 4 bases, with 5 bases separating them. The germline V gene has CDR1 SGHRS and CDR2 YFSETQ.

As DNA, the CDR3 is TGTGCCAGCAGACTTTCGACAGATTACTATGGCTACACCTTC. Its protein product is CASRLSTDYYGYTF. This chain joins TRBV6-5 and TRBJ1-2, with D tentatively TRBD1 (5 bases). Germline CDR1 reads MNHEY; CDR2 reads SVGAGI. The CDR3 covers 14 residues. Trimming cost V 6 bases and J 3 bases, with 14 bases left between them.